This passage covers 15 T cell receptor beta chains from one sample sequenced in a study of CD8+ T cells in alopecia areata. Treatment here: oral pan-JAK inhibitor, 5-10 mg twice daily. The authors extracted RNA and reverse transcribed it into cDNA as the sequencing template. Data came from immunoSEQ multiplex PCR; TCRdb stores just in-frame clones and leaves some out. The sample includes 200,000 to 250,000 clones, over 60% of them seen just once. The input for sequencing was CD4+ T cells sorted from blood, taken at week 4, from a patient treated with tofacitinib. Receptors were obtained from a human donor with alopecia areata.

This clone was found a few times. The DNA of the CDR3 is TGTGCCAGCAGCTTAAGGCTCGGGGGCTCAGAGACCCAGTACTTC. Translating gives CASSLRLGGSETQYF. The chain joins TRBV11-2 to TRBJ2-5; tentatively, D is TRBD1 or TRBD2 (6 bases each). The CDR3 totals 15 residues. CDR1 is SGHAT and CDR2 is FQNNGV in the germline V gene. V shed 2 bases and J shed 4 bases, with 14 bases lying between them.

This chain connects TRBV7-4 to TRBJ1-5; D is unclear. Trimming left V 1 base short and J 0 bases short, with 19 bases between. Germline V gene data show CDR1 as SGHVT and CDR2 as SQSDAQ. This CDR3 comprises 19 residues. The CDR3 DNA reads as TGTGCCAGCAGCTTAGAGGCCAGGCCAGGCCGATATAGCAATCAGCCCCAGCATTTT. This sequence encodes CASSLEARPGRYSNQPQHF.

V gene TRBV30 combines with J gene TRBJ1-1, with TRBD1 as a possible D gene (6 bases). The ends were cut back, 1 base at V and 0 bases at J, with 9 bases in the middle. The germline V gene has CDR1 GTSNPN and CDR2 SVGIG (reference sequence). CDR3 length equals 14 residues. The CDR3 coding sequence is TGTGCCTGGAGTGCCGACAGGTTGAACACTGAAGCTTTCTTT. Its protein product is CAWSADRLNTEAFF. Full variable domain (rest looked up from reference TRBV30 and TRBJ1-1): SQTIHQWPATLVQPVGSPLSLECTVEGTSNPNLYWYRQAAGRGLQLLFYSVGIGQISSEVPQNLSASRPQDRQFILSSKKLLLSDSGFYLCAWSADRLNTEAFFGQGTRLTVV.

This clone was counted a few times. The chain carries TRBV10-3 and TRBJ1-4; D gene uncertain. The CDR3 contains 13 residues. V shed 3 bases and J shed 6 bases, with 8 bases lying between them. Germline CDR1 reads ENHRY; CDR2 reads SYGVKD. The CDR3: CAISDGSDEKLFF. The CDR3 region has the DNA TGTGCCATCAGTGATGGGTCGGATGAAAAACTGTTTTTT.

The chain is built from TRBV2 and TRBJ1-1; D unresolved. V was clipped by 5 bases and J by 0 bases, with 7 bases between them. The CDR3 length is 13 residues. Germline V lookup: CDR1 SNHLY, CDR2 FYNNEI. In DNA, the CDR3 is TGTGCCAGCAGTAAGACCGTGAACACTGAAGCTTTCTTT. Protein sequence: CASSKTVNTEAFF.

This clone was seen only a few times. The chain recombines TRBV7-2 with TRBJ1-5; 7 positions agree with TRBD1. From germline, CDR1 is SGHTA and CDR2 FQGNSA. This CDR3 is 15 amino acids long. The ends lost 6 bases at V and 2 bases at J; junction bases unmatched: 7. The CDR3 bases are TGTGCCAGCAGTCCACGAACAGGGGGCAATCAGCCCCAGCATTTT. This gives the protein CASSPRTGGNQPQHF. The full variable domain, in which reference TRBV7-2 and TRBJ1-5 provide the parts outside the CDR3, is GAGVSQSPSNKVTEKGKDVELRCDPISGHTALYWYRQSLGQGLEFLIYFQGNSAPDKSGLPSDRFSAERTGGSVSTLTIQRTQQEDSAVYLCASSPRTGGNQPQHFGDGTRLSIL.

The chain carries TRBV10-3 and TRBJ2-7, with 12 nucleotides matching TRBD1. Per germline, CDR1 ENHRY and CDR2 SYGVKD. Losses at the gene ends were 6 bases for V and 7 bases for J; bases not matched to a gene: 4. The CDR3 has 13 amino acids. The CDR3 DNA reads TGTGCCATCAGGGGACAGGGGGCGAATGAGCAGTACTTC. This codes for CAIRGQGANEQYF.

The rearrangement joins TRBV18 to TRBJ2-1, with 8 nucleotides matching TRBD1. The CDR3 is made up of 14 amino acids. CDR1 is KGHSH, CDR2 LQKENI, per germline. The junction had 5 bases not matched to a gene; V was cut back by 4 bases and J by 6 bases. The CDR3 loop is CASSRQGLANEQFF. CDR3 bases: TGTGCCAGCTCACGACAGGGGCTGGCCAATGAGCAGTTCTTC.

V gene TRBV6-5 combines with J gene TRBJ2-1; 12 bases agree with TRBD1. Per the germline V gene, CDR1 is MNHEY and CDR2 is SVGAGI. The CDR3 covers 15 residues. V lost 6 bases and J lost 8; bases outside the gene matches: 8. CDR3 bases: TGTGCCAGCAGATCAATGGGACAGGGGGCCGATGAGCAGTTCTTC. Its protein product is CASRSMGQGADEQFF.

The chain has TRBV29-1 and TRBJ2-3; 13 bases match TRBD2. Trimming removed 4 bases from V and 6 bases from J; junction bases left unmatched: 7. The CDR3 length is 15 residues. Germline lookup yields CDR1 SQVTM and CDR2 ANQGSEA. The DNA for the CDR3 is TGCAGCGTTGCACGACTAGCGGGGGGATTGGATACGCAGTATTTT. It codes for CSVARLAGGLDTQYF.

The CDR3 reads CAWSAGQLNQPQHF. The DNA for the CDR3 is TGTGCCTGGAGTGCTGGACAGCTCAATCAGCCCCAGCATTTT. The gene calls are TRBV30 and TRBJ1-5, with D perhaps TRBD1 (6 bases). The length of the CDR3 is 14 residues. CDR1 is GTSNPN and CDR2 is SVGIG in the germline V gene (reference sequence). Trimming cost V 1 base and J 3 bases, with 10 bases left between them.

The genes are TRBV23-1 and TRBJ2-2; 9 bases are shared with TRBD1. TRBV23-1 is labeled an ORF, and its function is uncertain. The ends lost 3 bases at V and 0 bases at J; junction bases unmatched: 5. The CDR3 runs 17 residues. The DNA for the CDR3 is TGCGCCAGCAGTCAGCGAAACAGGGGGCCGAACACCGGGGAGCTGTTTTTT. It yields the protein CASSQRNRGPNTGELFF.

This clone appeared a single time. The CDR3 loop is CASSTKTRLKPNSGNTIYF. In DNA form, the CDR3 reads TGTGCCAGCAGCACGAAGACACGGCTGAAACCCAACTCTGGAAACACCATATATTTT. The chain employs TRBV7-9 and TRBJ1-3, with no clear D. CDR1 is SEHNR, CDR2 FQNEAQ, per germline (reference sequence). V was shortened by 5 bases and J by 0 bases, with 23 bases between the two germline ends. The length of the CDR3 is 19 residues.

This clone has more than one count but fewer than ten. The gene calls are TRBV5-1 and TRBJ1-4, with 7 bases that match TRBD1. The germline V gene encodes CDR1 SGHRS and CDR2 YFSETQ. The V segment lost 4 bases and the J segment 0 bases; nucleotides outside the gene matches: 6. CDR3 length equals 16 residues. The CDR3 reads CASSPGTDATNEKLFF. CDR3 sequence (DNA): TGCGCCAGCAGCCCGGGGACAGACGCAACTAATGAAAAACTGTTTTTT.

The V gene is TRBV6-5, the J gene TRBJ2-7, with 8 bases fitting TRBD1. Germline V gene lookup returns CDR1 MNHEY and CDR2 SVGAGI. This CDR3 has 14 residues. V lost 2 bases and J lost 2; bases outside the gene matches: 2. The CDR3 loop is CASSYVTGAYEQYF. CDR3 nucleotides: TGTGCCAGCAGTTACGTGACAGGGGCCTACGAGCAGTACTTC.